The present entry profiles one T cell receptor (beta chain) with its context. Its antigen remains unidentified. The entry originates in a study of T cells expressing NK-cell markers. From its re-call of the 5' RACE reads, TCRdb lists each CDR3 protein once, without DNA. Its table lists 500,000 to 700,000 distinct CDR3 sequences. Overall study results and limits: Dominant NKG2C+ clonotypes were found to form about 1.0-7.0% of CD8+ T cells in roughly 6 donors.

Sequenced: blood T cells: a sorted CD56 or NKG2C T cell subset, CD4+ or CD8+ T cells, or bulk PBMC T cells (not recorded which). This TCR derives from a man aged 18 to 35 in good health.

The CDR3 here is CASSLYGSYHNTEAFF. The genes are TRBV7-9 and TRBJ1-1. The germline V gene has CDR1 SEHNR and CDR2 FQNEAQ (reference sequence). This CDR3 comprises 16 residues.